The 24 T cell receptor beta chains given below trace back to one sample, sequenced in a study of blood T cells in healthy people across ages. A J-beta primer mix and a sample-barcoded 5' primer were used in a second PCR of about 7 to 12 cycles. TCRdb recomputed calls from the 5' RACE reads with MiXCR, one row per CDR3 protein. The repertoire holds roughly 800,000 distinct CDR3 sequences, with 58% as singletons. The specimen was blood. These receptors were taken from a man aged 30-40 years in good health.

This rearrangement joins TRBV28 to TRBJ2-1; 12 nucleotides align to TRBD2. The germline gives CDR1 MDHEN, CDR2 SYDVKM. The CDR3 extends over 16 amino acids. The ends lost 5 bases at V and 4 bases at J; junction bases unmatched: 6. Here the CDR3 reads CASSALAGGHYNEQFF. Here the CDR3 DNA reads TGTGCCAGCAGTGCCCTAGCGGGAGGGCATTACAATGAGCAGTTCTTC.

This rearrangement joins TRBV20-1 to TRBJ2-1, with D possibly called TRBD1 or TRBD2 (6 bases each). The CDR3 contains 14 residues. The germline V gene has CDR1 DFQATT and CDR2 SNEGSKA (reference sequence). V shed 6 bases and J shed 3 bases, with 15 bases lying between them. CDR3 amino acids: CSANGGGIYNEQFF. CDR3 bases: TGCAGTGCAAACGGGGGCGGAATCTACAATGAGCAGTTCTTC.

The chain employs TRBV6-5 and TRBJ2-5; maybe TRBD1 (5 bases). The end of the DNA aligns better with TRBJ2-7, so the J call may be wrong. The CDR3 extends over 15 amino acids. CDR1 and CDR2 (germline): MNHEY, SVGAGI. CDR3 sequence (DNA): TGTGCCAGCAGTTACGGGTCTAACAGGATTTACGAGCAGTACTTC. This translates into CASSYGSNRIYEQYF.

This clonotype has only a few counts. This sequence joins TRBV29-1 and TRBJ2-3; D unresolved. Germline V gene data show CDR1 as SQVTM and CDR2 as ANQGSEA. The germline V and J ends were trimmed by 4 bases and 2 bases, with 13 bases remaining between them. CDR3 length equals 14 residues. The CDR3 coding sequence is TGCAGCGTTGGTCATGCAGCGAACACAGATACGCAGTATTTT. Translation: CSVGHAANTDTQYF.

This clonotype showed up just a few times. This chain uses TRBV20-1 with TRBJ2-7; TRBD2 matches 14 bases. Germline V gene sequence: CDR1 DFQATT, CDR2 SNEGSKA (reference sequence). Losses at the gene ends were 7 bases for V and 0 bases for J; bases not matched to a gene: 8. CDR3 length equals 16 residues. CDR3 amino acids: CSGETSGRAHSYEQYF. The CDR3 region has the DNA TGCAGTGGGGAGACTAGCGGGAGGGCCCACTCCTACGAGCAGTACTTC.

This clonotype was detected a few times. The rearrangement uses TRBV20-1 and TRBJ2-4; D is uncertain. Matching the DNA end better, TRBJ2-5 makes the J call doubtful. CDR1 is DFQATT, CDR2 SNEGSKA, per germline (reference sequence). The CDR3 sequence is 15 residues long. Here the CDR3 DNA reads TGCAGTGCTAAGGGTAGGGCTGGTCAGCTGGAGACCCAGTACTTC. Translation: CSAKGRAGQLETQYF.

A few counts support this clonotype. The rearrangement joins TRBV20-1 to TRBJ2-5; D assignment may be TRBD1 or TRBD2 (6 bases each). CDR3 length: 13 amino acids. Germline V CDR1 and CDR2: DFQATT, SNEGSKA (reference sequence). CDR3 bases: TGCGGGACCTACAATAGGGGGGAGGAGACCCAGTACTTC. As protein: CGTYNRGEETQYF.

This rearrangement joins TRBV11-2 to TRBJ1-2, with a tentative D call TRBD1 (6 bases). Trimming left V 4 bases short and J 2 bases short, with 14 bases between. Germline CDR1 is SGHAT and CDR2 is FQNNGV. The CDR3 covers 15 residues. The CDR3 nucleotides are TGTGCCAGCAGCTCCCCCGGGGGCGGGAACTATGGCTACACCTTC. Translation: CASSSPGGGNYGYTF.

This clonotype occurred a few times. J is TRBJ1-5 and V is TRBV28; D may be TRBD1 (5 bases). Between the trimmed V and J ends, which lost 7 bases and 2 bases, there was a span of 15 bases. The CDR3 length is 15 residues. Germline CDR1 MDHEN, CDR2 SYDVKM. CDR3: CASTSIGEGNQPQHF. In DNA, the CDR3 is TGTGCCAGCACCTCTATAGGGGAGGGCAATCAGCCCCAGCATTTT.

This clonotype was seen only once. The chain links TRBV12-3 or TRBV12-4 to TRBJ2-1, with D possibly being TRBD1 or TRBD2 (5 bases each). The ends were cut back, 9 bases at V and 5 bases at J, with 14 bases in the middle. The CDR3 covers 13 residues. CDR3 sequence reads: CASRDGKNNEQFF. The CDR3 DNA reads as TGTGCCAGTAGGGACGGAAAAAACAATGAGCAGTTCTTC.

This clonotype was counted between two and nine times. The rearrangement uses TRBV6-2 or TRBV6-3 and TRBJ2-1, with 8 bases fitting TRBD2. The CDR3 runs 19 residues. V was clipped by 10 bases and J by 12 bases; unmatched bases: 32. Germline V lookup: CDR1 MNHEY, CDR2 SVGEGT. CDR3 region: CATQRGYSSAGLDVFGQFF. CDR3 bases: TGTGCCACACAAAGAGGGTACAGTTCGGCGGGACTAGATGTCTTCGGGCAGTTCTTC.

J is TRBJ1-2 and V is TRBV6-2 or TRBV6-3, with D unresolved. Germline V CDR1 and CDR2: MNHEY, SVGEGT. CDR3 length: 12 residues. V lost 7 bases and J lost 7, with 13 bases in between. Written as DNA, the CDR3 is TGTGCCAGCACAAGGGAGTTGAGTGGCTACACCTTC. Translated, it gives CASTRELSGYTF.

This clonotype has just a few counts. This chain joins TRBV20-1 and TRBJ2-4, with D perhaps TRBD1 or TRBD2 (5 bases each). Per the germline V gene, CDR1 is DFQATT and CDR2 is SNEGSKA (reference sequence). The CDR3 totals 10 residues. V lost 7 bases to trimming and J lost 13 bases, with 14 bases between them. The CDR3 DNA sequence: TGCAGTGGGTCGCAAGGGGAGCAGTACTTC. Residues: CSGSQGEQYF.

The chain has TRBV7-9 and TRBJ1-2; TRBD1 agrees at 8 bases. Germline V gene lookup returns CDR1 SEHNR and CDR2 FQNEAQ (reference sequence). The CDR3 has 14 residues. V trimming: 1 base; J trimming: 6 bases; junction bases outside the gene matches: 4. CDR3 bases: TGTGCCAGCAGCTTAGACCGGACAGGGAATGGCTACACCTTC. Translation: CASSLDRTGNGYTF.

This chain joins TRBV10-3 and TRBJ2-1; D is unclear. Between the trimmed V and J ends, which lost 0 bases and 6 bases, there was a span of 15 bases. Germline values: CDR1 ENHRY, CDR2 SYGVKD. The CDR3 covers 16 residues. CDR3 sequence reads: CAISESVGGTLNEQFF. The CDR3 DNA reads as TGTGCCATCAGTGAGTCGGTCGGCGGCACTCTCAATGAGCAGTTCTTC.

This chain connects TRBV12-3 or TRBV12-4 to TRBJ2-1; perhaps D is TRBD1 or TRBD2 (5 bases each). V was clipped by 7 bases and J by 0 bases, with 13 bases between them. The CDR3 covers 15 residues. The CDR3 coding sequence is TGTGCCAGCAACACACTAGACAGCTCCTACAATGAGCAGTTCTTC. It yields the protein CASNTLDSSYNEQFF.

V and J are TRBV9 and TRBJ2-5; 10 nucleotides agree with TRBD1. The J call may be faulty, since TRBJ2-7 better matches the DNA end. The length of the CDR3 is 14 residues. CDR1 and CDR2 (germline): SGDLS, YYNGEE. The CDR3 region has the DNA TGTGCCAGCAGCGCCCGGGACAGGGGTCGCGAGCAGTACTTC. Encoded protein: CASSARDRGREQYF.

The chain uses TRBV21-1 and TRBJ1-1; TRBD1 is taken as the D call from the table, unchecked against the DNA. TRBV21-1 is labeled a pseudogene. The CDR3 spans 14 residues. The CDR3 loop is CASSKDRGRTEAFF. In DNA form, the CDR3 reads TGTGCCAGCAGCAAAGACAGGGGGCGGACTGAAGCTTTCTTT.

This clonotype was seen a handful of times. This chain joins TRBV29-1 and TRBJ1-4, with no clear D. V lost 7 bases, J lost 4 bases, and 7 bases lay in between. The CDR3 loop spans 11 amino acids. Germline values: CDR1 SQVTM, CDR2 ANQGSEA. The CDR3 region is CSAKYNEKLFF. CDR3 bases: TGCAGCGCCAAGTATAATGAAAAACTGTTTTTT.

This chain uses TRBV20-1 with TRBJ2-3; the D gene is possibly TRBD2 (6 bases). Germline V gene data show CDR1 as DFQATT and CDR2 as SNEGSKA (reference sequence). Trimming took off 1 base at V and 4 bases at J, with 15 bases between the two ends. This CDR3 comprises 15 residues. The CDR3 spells CSARGLTGVSDTQYF. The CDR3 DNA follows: TGCAGTGCTAGAGGTTTGACGGGGGTGTCAGATACGCAGTATTTT.

The CDR3 DNA follows: TGCAGCGTTGTTTCAGAGACCCAGTACTTC. Translating gives CSVVSETQYF. J is TRBJ2-7 and V is TRBV29-1, with D hard to call. The J call is doubtful: the DNA matches TRBJ2-5 better. Germline V lookup: CDR1 SQVTM, CDR2 ANQGSEA. CDR3 length: 10 amino acids.

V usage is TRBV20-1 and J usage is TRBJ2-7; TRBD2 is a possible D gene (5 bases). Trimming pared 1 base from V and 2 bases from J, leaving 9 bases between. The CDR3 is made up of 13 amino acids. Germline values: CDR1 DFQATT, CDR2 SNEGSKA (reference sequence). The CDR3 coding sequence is TGCAGTGCTAGAGGGACTGAGACCTACGAGCAGTACTTC. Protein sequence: CSARGTETYEQYF.

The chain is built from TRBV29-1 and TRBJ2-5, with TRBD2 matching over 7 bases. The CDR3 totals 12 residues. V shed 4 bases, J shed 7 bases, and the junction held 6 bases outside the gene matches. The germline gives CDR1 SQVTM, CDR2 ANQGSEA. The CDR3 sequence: CSVGEGKWTQYF. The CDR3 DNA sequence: TGCAGCGTTGGGGAGGGCAAATGGACCCAGTACTTC.

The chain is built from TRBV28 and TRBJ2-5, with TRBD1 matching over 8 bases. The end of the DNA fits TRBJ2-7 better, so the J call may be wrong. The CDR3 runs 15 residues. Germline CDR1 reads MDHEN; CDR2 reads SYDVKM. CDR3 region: CASSSLGTGSHEQYF. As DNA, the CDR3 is TGTGCCAGCAGCTCCCTCGGGACAGGTTCCCACGAGCAGTACTTC.